This T cell receptor (beta chain) derives from a study of blood T cell repertoires in COVID-19. Profiling relied on immunoSEQ multiplex PCR, and the TCRdb table lists in-frame clones only, not all of them. The repertoire holds 180,000 or so clones, with 70% to 90% as singletons. CDR1 is SGDLS, CDR2 YYNGEE, per germline. Trimming cost V 0 bases and J 1 base; bases outside gene matches: 4. This CDR3 region has 15 residues. The receptor was isolated from a woman of 80 years or more with acute or convalescent COVID-19. The sequencing input was peripheral blood. The chain has TRBV9 and TRBJ2-7, with 7 bases matching TRBD2. The chain's CDR3 is CASSVGLAESYEQYF. Here the CDR3 DNA reads TGTGCCAGCAGCGTAGGACTAGCTGAATCCTACGAGCAGTACTTC.